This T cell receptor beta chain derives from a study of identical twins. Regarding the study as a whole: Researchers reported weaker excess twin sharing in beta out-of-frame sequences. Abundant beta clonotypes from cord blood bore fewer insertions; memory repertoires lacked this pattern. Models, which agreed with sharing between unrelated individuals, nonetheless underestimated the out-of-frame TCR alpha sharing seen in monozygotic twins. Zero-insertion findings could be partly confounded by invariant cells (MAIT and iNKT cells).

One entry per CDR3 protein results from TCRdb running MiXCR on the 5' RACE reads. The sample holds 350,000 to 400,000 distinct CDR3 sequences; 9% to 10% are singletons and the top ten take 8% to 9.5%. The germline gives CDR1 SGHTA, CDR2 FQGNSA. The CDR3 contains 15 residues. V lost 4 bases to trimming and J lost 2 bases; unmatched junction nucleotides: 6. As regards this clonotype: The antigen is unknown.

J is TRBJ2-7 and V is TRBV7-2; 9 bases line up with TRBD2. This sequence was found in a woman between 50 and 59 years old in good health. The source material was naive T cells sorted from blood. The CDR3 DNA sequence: TGTGCCAGCAGCTATCTTAGCGGGAGTCCCTACGAGCAGTACTTC. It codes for CASSYLSGSPYEQYF.